The 2 T cell receptor beta chains given below trace back to one sample, sequenced in a study of CD8+CD57+ T cells in acquired aplastic anemia. CDR3 and TCR beta VDJ profiling relied on genomic DNA as the template. TCRdb analysed the reads with MiXCR anew, one entry per CDR3 protein. The data show hundreds of thousands of distinct CDR3 sequences, less than 35% seen once. Sequencing involved patients with CD8+CD57+ cell expansion previously shown by flow cytometry. The material sequenced was sorted CD4+, CD8+, or CD8+CD57+ T cells (not recorded which) from PBMCs. The receptors derive from a human donor with aplastic anemia.

V gene TRBV29-1 combines with J gene TRBJ2-3; D perhaps matches TRBD2 (6 bases). Germline CDR1 is SQVTM and CDR2 is ANQGSEA. Trimming left V 3 bases short and J 2 bases short, with 12 bases between. CDR3 length: 14 amino acids. The CDR3 spells CSVEYSDYTDTQYF. The CDR3 DNA reads as TGCAGCGTTGAGTACTCGGACTACACAGATACGCAGTATTTT.

In regard to this clonotype: A read error may produce the germline difference seen at one junction end. The CDR3 loop is CASSVLDRAGELPF. In DNA, the CDR3 is TGTGCCAGCAGTGTTTTGGACCGGGCCGGGGAGCTGCCTTTT. This chain joins TRBV2 and TRBJ2-2, with D maybe TRBD2 (5 bases). The CDR3 is made up of 14 amino acids. Germline V CDR1 and CDR2: SNHLY, FYNNEI.